The 8 T cell receptor beta chains reported below all come from one sample, sequenced in a study of cytomegalovirus exposure and HLA in healthy donors. Primers for the PCR totalled 60 Vbeta and 13 Jbeta. Assay used: immunoSEQ multiplex PCR; TCRdb lists only in-frame clones, some missing. The data show roughly 100,000 clones, 70% to 75% seen once. The source material was PBMCs. These receptors originate from a woman aged 18-35 years in good health and CMV-seropositive.

The V call is TRBV2, the J call TRBJ2-1; the D gene is possibly TRBD1 (6 bases). The CDR3 extends over 15 amino acids. V was shortened by 3 bases and J by 0 bases, with 9 bases between the two germline ends. Germline CDR1 and CDR2: SNHLY and FYNNEI. The CDR3 DNA follows: TGTGCCAGCAGTGAGGCAGGGGTCTCCTACAATGAGCAGTTCTTC. This sequence encodes CASSEAGVSYNEQFF.

V is TRBV5-4 and J is TRBJ2-5, with D tentatively TRBD2 (6 bases). The CDR3 is 13 residues long. The V end was cut by 7 bases, the J end by 3 bases, with 13 bases between. Germline loops: CDR1 SGHNT, CDR2 YYREEE (reference sequence). The CDR3 is CASFPPGEETQYF. In DNA form, the CDR3 reads TGTGCCAGCTTCCCCCCGGGAGAAGAGACCCAGTACTTC. The full variable domain, completed using reference TRBV5-4 and TRBJ2-5, is ETGVTQSPTHLIKTRGQQVTLRCSSQSGHNTVSWYQQALGQGPQFIFQYYREEENGRGNFPPRFSGLQFPNYSSELNVNALELDDSALYLCASFPPGEETQYFGPGTRLLVL.

The J gene is TRBJ2-1, the V gene TRBV7-2; the D gene is possibly TRBD2 (5 bases). The CDR3 loop spans 13 amino acids. With 4 bases removed from V and 6 bases from J, the gap between germline ends came to 10 bases. Germline V gene sequence: CDR1 SGHTA, CDR2 FQGNSA. The CDR3 sequence is CASSYGGPNEQFF. DNA of the CDR3: TGTGCCAGCAGCTATGGCGGGCCCAATGAGCAGTTCTTC.

The CDR3 sequence: CASSQENSNYGYTF. CDR3 DNA: TGCGCCAGCAGCCAAGAGAACTCTAACTATGGCTACACCTTC. The rearrangement links TRBV4-3 to TRBJ1-2, with no clear D. V lost 0 bases, J lost 0 bases, and 5 bases lay in between. The CDR3 extends over 14 amino acids. Germline CDR1 LGHNA, CDR2 YSLEER.

The genes are TRBV4-1 and TRBJ2-2; 13 nucleotides agree with TRBD2. The V and J ends lost 4 bases and 7 bases, in that order; junction bases with no gene match: 9. The CDR3 consists of 17 residues. Germline CDR1 and CDR2: MGHRA and YSYEKL. The CDR3: CASSPRLAGGPGGELFF. For the CDR3, the DNA is TGCGCCAGCAGCCCGCGACTAGCGGGGGGCCCGGGCGGGGAGCTGTTTTTT.

The CDR3 DNA reads TGTGCCAGCAGCGCCCGACTAGCGGAAACAGATACGCAGTATTTT. This gives the protein CASSARLAETDTQYF. The chain combines TRBV4-2 with TRBJ2-3, with 9 bases that match TRBD2. J gave up 3 bases and V 5 bases, and 6 bases lay outside the gene matches. The CDR3 is 15 amino acids. Germline values: CDR1 LGHNA, CDR2 YNFKEQ.

This clone was detected once. V usage is TRBV30 and J usage is TRBJ2-1, with D unclear. V was trimmed by 7 bases and J by 4 bases, leaving 11 bases between them. CDR3 size: 12 residues. The V gene's germline CDR1 is GTSNPN and CDR2 SVGIG (reference sequence). The CDR3 region is CALTRKYNEQFF. CDR3 DNA sequence: TGTGCCTTAACGCGGAAGTACAATGAGCAGTTCTTC. Full variable domain (outside the CDR3, taken from reference TRBV30 and TRBJ2-1): SQTIHQWPATLVQPVGSPLSLECTVEGTSNPNLYWYRQAAGRGLQLLFYSVGIGQISSEVPQNLSASRPQDRQFILSSKKLLLSDSGFYLCALTRKYNEQFFGPGTRLTVL.

The chain carries TRBV6-6 and TRBJ2-7; TRBD2 matches at 10 bases. V dropped 5 bases and J dropped 5; count of bases not matched to a gene: 9. Looked up from germline, CDR1 is MNHNY and CDR2 is SVGAGI (reference sequence). The CDR3 spans 15 residues. The CDR3 sequence is CASSPLAGVIHEQYF. In nucleotides, the CDR3 is TGTGCCAGCAGTCCCCTAGCGGGAGTTATCCACGAGCAGTACTTC.